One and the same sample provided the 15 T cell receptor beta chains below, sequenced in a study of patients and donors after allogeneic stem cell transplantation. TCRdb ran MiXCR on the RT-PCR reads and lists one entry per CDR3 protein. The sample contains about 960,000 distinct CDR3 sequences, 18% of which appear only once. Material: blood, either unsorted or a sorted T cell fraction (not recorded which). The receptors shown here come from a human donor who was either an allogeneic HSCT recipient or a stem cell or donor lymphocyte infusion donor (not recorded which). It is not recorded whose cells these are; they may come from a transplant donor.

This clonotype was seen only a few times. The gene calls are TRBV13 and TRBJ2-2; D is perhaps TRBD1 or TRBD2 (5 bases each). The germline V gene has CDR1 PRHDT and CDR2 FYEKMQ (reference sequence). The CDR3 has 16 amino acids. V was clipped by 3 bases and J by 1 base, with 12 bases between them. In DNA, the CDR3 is TGTGCCAGCAGCTTCCCCGGGACCTTGAACACCGGGGAGCTGTTTTTT. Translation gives CASSFPGTLNTGELFF. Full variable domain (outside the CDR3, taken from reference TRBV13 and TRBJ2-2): AAGVIQSPRHLIKEKRETATLKCYPIPRHDTVYWYQQGPGQDPQFLISFYEKMQSDKGSIPDRFSAQQFSDYHSELNMSSLELGDSALYFCASSFPGTLNTGELFFGEGSRLTVL.

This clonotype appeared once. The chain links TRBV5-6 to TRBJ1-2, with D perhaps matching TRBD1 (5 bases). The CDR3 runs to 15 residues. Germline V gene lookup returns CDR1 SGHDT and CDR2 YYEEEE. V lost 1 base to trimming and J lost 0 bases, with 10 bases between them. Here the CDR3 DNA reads TGTGCCAGCAGCTTGCTGGCAGGGTCTAACTATGGCTACACCTTC. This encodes CASSLLAGSNYGYTF.

Here the CDR3 DNA reads TGCAGTGCTAGAGATGGAAGGGGGCCTCGTACAGATACGCAGTATTTT. It encodes CSARDGRGPRTDTQYF. The rearrangement links TRBV20-1 to TRBJ2-3; 7 bases map to TRBD1. This CDR3 has 16 residues. Trimming cost V 0 bases and J 3 bases; bases outside gene matches: 9. CDR1 DFQATT and CDR2 SNEGSKA come from the germline V gene (reference sequence).

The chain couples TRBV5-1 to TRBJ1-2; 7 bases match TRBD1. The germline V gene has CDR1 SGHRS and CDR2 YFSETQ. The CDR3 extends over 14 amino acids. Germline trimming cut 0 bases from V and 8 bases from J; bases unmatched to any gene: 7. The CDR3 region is CASSLGDREKGYTF. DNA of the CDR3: TGCGCCAGCAGCTTGGGGGACAGAGAGAAGGGCTACACCTTC.

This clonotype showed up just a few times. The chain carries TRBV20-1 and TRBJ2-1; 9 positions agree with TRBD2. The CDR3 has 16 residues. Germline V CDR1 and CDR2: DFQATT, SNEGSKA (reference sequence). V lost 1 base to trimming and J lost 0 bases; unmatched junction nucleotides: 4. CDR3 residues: CSARGVAGASYNEQFF. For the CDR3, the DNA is TGCAGTGCTAGAGGGGTAGCGGGAGCCTCCTACAATGAGCAGTTCTTC.

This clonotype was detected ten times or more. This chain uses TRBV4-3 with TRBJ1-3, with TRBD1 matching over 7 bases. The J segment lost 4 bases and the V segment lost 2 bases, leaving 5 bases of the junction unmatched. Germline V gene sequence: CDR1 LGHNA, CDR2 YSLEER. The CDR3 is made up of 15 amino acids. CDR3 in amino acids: CASSQRGGSGNTIYF. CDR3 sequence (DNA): TGCGCCAGCAGCCAACGAGGGGGCTCCGGAAACACCATATATTTT.

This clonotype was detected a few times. CDR3 coding DNA: TGTGCCAGCACCGGGACGGGGAACACTGAAGCTTTCTTT. It yields the protein CASTGTGNTEAFF. The chain employs TRBV7-9 and TRBJ1-1; D is possibly TRBD1 (5 bases). The CDR3 has 13 amino acids. Deletions cut 7 bases from V and 1 base from J, with 10 bases between. Germline V gives CDR1 SEHNR, CDR2 FQNEAQ (reference sequence).

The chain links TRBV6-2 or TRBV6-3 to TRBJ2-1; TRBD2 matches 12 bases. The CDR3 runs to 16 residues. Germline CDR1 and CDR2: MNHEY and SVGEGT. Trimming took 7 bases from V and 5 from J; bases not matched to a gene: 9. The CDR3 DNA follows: TGTGCCAGCATCGACCCTCTAGCGGGAGGGAACAATGAGCAGTTCTTC. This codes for CASIDPLAGGNNEQFF.

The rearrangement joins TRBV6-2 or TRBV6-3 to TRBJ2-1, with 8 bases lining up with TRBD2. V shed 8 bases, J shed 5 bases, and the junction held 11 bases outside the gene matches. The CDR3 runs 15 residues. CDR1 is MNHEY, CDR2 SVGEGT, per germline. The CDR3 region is CASALSGRGDNEQFF. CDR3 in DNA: TGTGCCAGCGCCCTGAGCGGGAGAGGGGACAATGAGCAGTTCTTC.

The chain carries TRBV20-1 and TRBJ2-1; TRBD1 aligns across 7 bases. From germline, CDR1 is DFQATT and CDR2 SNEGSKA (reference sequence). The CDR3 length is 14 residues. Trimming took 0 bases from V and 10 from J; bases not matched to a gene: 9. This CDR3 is CSARDPRDSGEQFF. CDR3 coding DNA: TGCAGTGCTAGAGACCCCCGGGACAGCGGAGAGCAGTTCTTC.

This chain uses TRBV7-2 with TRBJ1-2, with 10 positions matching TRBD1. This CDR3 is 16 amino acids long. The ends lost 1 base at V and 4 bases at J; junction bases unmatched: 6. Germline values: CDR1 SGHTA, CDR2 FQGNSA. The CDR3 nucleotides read TGTGCCAGCAGCTTAGTAGCGGGACAGGGGTTCTATGGCTACACCTTC. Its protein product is CASSLVAGQGFYGYTF.

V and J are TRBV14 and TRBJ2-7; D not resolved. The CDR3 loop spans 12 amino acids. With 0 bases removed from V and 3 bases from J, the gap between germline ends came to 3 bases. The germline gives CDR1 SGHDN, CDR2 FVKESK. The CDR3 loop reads CASSQEFYEQYF. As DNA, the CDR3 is TGTGCCAGCAGCCAAGAATTCTACGAGCAGTACTTC.

The CDR3: CAWSEDLGDEQFF. As DNA, the CDR3 is TGTGCCTGGAGTGAGGACTTGGGCGATGAGCAGTTCTTC. The chain joins TRBV30 to TRBJ2-1; maybe TRBD2 (5 bases). Trimming stripped 1 base from V and 8 bases from J, with 12 bases between. Germline V gives CDR1 GTSNPN, CDR2 SVGIG (reference sequence). The CDR3 is made up of 13 amino acids.

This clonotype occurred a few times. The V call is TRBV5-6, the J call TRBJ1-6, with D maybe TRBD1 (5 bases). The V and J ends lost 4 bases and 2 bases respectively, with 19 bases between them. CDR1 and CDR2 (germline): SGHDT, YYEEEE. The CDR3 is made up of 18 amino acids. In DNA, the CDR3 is TGTGCCAGCAGCCACAGGACTATACCATCGGCCTATAATTCACCCCTCCACTTT. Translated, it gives CASSHRTIPSAYNSPLHF.

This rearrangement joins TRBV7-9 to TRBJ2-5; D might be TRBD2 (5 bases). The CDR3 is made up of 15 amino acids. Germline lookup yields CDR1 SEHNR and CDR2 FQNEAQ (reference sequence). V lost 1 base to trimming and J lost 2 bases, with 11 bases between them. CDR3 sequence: CASSLEARTQETQYF. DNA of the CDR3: TGTGCCAGCAGCTTAGAGGCGCGGACTCAAGAGACCCAGTACTTC.